The clone carrying this T cell receptor beta chain was seen a handful of times. Its antigen is undetermined. The read ends 3 residues early relative to the CDR3; the germline J gene fills the gap. This specimen belongs to a study of T cell clonality in common variable immunodeficiency. The CDR3 consists of 13 residues. Germline CDR1 and CDR2: SNHLY and FYNNEI. V lost 8 bases and J lost 6, with 15 bases in between. This table comes from immunoSEQ multiplex PCR, and its TCRdb copy is limited to in-frame clones, with some not included. The specimen has approximately 17,000 clones, none found just once. Notes on the study in general: Common variable immunodeficiency TCR beta sequences reportedly had fewer deletions and N-nucleotide insertions. CVID subjects shared fewer TCRbeta clones than healthy controls did.

This clonotype originated in a human donor with common variable immunodeficiency. The chain couples TRBV2 to TRBJ2-3, with D tentatively TRBD1 (5 bases). What was sequenced was peripheral blood mononuclear cells. The CDR3 DNA, read in part, is TGTGCCAGCGGGGCGCTCTCGTCCGATACG. Translating gives CASGALSSDT. The complete CDR3 sequence is CASGALSSDTQYF.